This T cell receptor beta chain was found in a study of control samples from healthy donors and cancer patients. Some clones are missing from TCRdb's copy, which holds only in-frame ones; the method was immunoSEQ multiplex PCR. Of about 180,000 clones detected, 90% appear once; the ten largest clones hold more than 1.3%. CDR1 and CDR2 (germline): MDHEN, SYDVKM. V gave up 5 bases and J gave up 8 bases, with 14 bases separating them. The CDR3 totals 13 residues. The clonotype comes from a woman between 45 and 65 years old in good health. V usage is TRBV28 and J usage is TRBJ2-3; no clear D. The sequenced sample was blood. CDR3 sequence: CASSPSGSTTQYF. The CDR3 nucleotides read TGTGCCAGCAGTCCCTCCGGATCCACTACGCAGTATTTT.